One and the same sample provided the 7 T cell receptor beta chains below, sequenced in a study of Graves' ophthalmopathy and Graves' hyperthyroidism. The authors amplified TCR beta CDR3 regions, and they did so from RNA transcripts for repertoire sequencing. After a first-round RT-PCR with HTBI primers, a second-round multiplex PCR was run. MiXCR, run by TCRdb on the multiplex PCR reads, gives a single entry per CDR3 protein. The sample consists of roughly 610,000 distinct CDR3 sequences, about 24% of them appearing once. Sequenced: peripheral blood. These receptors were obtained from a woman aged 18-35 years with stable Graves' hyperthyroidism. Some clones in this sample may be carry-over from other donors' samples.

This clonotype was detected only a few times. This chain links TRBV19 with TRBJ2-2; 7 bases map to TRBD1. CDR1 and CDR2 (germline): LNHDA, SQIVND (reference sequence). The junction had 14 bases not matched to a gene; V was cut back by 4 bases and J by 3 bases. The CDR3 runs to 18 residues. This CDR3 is CASSRGTDRAVHTGELFF. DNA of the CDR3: TGTGCCAGTAGTAGAGGGACCGACAGGGCCGTTCACACCGGGGAGCTGTTTTTT.

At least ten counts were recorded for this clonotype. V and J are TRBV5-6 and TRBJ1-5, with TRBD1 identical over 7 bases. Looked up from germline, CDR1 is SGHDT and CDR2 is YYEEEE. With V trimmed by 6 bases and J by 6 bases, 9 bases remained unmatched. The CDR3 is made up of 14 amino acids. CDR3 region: CASTRQNRGQPQHF. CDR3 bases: TGTGCCAGCACCCGACAGAACAGGGGTCAGCCCCAGCATTTT.

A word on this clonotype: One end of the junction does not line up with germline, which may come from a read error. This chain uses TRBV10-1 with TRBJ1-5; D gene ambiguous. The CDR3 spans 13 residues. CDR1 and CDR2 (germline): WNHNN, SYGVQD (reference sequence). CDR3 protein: CASSDGSSQPQQF. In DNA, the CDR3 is TGCGCCAGCAGTGACGGCAGTAGCCAGCCCCAGCAGTTT.

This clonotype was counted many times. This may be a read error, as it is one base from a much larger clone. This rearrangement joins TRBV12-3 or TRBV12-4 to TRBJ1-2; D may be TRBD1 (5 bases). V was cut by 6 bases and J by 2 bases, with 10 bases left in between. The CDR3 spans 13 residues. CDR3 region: CASSQGRNYGYTF. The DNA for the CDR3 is TGTGCCAGCAGCCAGGGACGGAACTATGGCTACACCTTC.

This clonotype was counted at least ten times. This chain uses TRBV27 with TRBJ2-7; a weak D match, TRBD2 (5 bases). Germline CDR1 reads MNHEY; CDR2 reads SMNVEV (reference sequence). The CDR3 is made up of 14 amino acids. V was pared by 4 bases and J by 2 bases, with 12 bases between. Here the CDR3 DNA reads TGTGCCAGCAGTTCCCCGGGGTCGACCTACGAGCAGTACTTC. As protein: CASSSPGSTYEQYF.

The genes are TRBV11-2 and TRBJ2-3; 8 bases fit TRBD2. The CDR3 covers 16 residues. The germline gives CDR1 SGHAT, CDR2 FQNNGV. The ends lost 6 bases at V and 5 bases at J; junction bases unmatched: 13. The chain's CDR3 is CASSFRGGGRGDTQYF. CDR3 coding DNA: TGTGCCAGCAGTTTCCGAGGCGGGGGGCGAGGAGATACGCAGTATTTT.

The CDR3 sequence is CASSTARTGFTDTQYF. CDR3 nucleotide sequence: TGTGCCAGTAGTACCGCCAGGACAGGGTTCACAGATACGCAGTATTTT. The chain uses TRBV19 and TRBJ2-3; TRBD1 matches at 8 bases. The junction had 8 bases not matched to a gene; V was cut back by 4 bases and J by 2 bases. CDR1 is LNHDA, CDR2 SQIVND, per germline (reference sequence). CDR3 length: 16 amino acids.